These 30 T cell receptor beta chains originate from one sample sequenced in a study of cytomegalovirus exposure and HLA in healthy donors (dated by TCRdb to the late 2010s). Libraries were built with the immunoSEQ multiplex PCR assay. TCRdb re-hosts the immuneACCESS table, in-frame sequences only. Its copies lack some clones; in the studies checked, an unresolved V gene accounts for under half of them, and the cause for the rest is not known. The sample contains a few hundred thousand clones, about nine tenths of them found a single time. 3.1% of the sample lies in the top ten. The sequenced sample was PBMCs. Source of these receptors: a woman in her 30s in good health and CMV-seronegative.

V usage is TRBV6-5 and J usage is TRBJ1-2, with D perhaps matching TRBD1 (5 bases). This CDR3 is 15 amino acids long. The V gene's germline CDR1 is MNHEY and CDR2 SVGAGI. Between the trimmed V and J ends, which lost 7 bases and 3 bases, there was a span of 18 bases. CDR3: CASTETALGDYGYTF. CDR3 DNA: TGTGCCAGCACCGAAACGGCACTGGGGGACTATGGCTACACCTTC.

This clone was detected only a few times. This chain connects TRBV19 to TRBJ2-3; a possible D gene is TRBD2 (5 bases). The CDR3 spans 13 residues. The V end lost 7 bases, the J end lost 4 bases, and 12 bases lay between the germline ends. The germline V gene encodes CDR1 LNHDA and CDR2 SQIVND (reference sequence). CDR3 amino acids: CASMRMGADTQYF. CDR3 nucleotide sequence: TGTGCCAGTATGCGGATGGGAGCAGATACGCAGTATTTT.

V gene TRBV28 combines with J gene TRBJ1-1; D gene unclear. CDR1 and CDR2 (germline): MDHEN, SYDVKM. The CDR3 sequence is 15 residues long. Trimming stripped 8 bases from V and 3 bases from J, with 19 bases between. The CDR3 loop reads CASAALFQRDTEAFF. In DNA, the CDR3 is TGTGCCAGCGCCGCTCTGTTCCAAAGGGACACTGAAGCTTTCTTT.

The chain combines TRBV4-3 with TRBJ2-1; D unresolved. Germline V gene sequence: CDR1 LGHNA, CDR2 YSLEER. CDR3 length: 14 residues. V was shortened by 0 bases and J by 9 bases, with 12 bases between the two germline ends. The CDR3 protein is CASSQDGVVTEQFF. The CDR3 DNA is TGCGCCAGCAGCCAAGATGGGGTAGTAACTGAGCAGTTCTTC.

This rearrangement joins TRBV29-1 to TRBJ2-1; 7 bases fit TRBD1. Germline-derived CDR1 and CDR2 are SQVTM and ANQGSEA. V was clipped by 1 base and J by 3 bases; unmatched bases: 6. This CDR3 spans 15 amino acids. The CDR3 loop reads CSVEGGTESYNEQFF. The CDR3 DNA is TGCAGCGTTGAAGGGGGGACAGAGAGCTACAATGAGCAGTTCTTC.

The V call is TRBV27, the J call TRBJ2-1, with a tentative D call TRBD1 (5 bases). This CDR3 has 12 residues. Between the trimmed V and J ends, which lost 3 bases and 10 bases, there was a span of 10 bases. CDR1 MNHEY and CDR2 SMNVEV come from the germline V gene (reference sequence). The DNA of the CDR3 is TGTGCCAGCAGTTTTTCCGCAGGGGAGCAGTTCTTC. The encoded protein is CASSFSAGEQFF.

This chain joins TRBV4-3 and TRBJ2-1, with D hard to call. Looked up from germline, CDR1 is LGHNA and CDR2 is YSLEER. CDR3 length: 16 residues. V lost 3 bases and J lost 2, with 14 bases in between. Here the CDR3 DNA reads TGCGCCAGCAGCCACGCCGAGAAAACCCCCTACAATGAGCAGTTCTTC. As protein: CASSHAEKTPYNEQFF.

This chain joins TRBV5-6 and TRBJ2-7; 10 bases are shared with TRBD2. This CDR3 is built from 14 residues. Germline V gives CDR1 SGHDT, CDR2 YYEEEE. The trim removed 7 bases at V and 4 bases at J, leaving 8 bases unmatched. CDR3 nucleotides: TGTGCCAGCTCGACAAGCGGGAGGGCTTACGAGCAGTACTTC. This sequence encodes CASSTSGRAYEQYF. Full variable domain (remainder filled in from reference TRBV5-6 and TRBJ2-7): DAGVTQSPTHLIKTRGQQVTLRCSPKSGHDTVSWYQQALGQGPQFIFQYYEEEERQRGNFPDRFSGHQFPNYSSELNVNALLLGDSALYLCASSTSGRAYEQYFGPGTRLTVT.

The V gene is TRBV4-3, the J gene TRBJ2-7; D is unresolved. The germline CDR1 and CDR2 sequences are LGHNA and YSLEER. V gave up 1 base and J gave up 0 bases, with 10 bases separating them. The CDR3 totals 15 residues. Here the CDR3 reads CASSQALASSYEQYF. The CDR3 DNA is TGCGCCAGCAGCCAAGCCCTGGCGTCCTCCTACGAGCAGTACTTC.

Notes on this clone: The sample holds other DNA sequences that translate to the same CDR3. The rearrangement uses TRBV15 and TRBJ2-3; TRBD1 matches at 9 bases. The CDR3 is 15 residues long. After removal of 3 bases from V and 1 base from J, the junction contained 2 bases not matched to a gene. Per germline, CDR1 LNHNV and CDR2 YYDKDF (reference sequence). The CDR3 nucleotides read TGTGCCACCAGCAGGAGGGACAGGGGCACAGATACGCAGTATTTT. It encodes CATSRRDRGTDTQYF.

The chain has TRBV7-2 and TRBJ2-1; the match to TRBD2 covers 15 bases. V shed 4 bases and J 9 bases; nucleotides not matched to a gene: 13. Germline values: CDR1 SGHTA, CDR2 FQGNSA. This CDR3 has 18 residues. The CDR3 DNA reads TGTGCCAGCAGCTCACCAGGACTAGCGGGAGGGAAAGGCGGTGAGCAGTTCTTC. It specifies CASSSPGLAGGKGGEQFF.

This rearrangement joins TRBV28 to TRBJ2-2; no clear D. Trimming pared 3 bases from V and 6 bases from J, leaving 5 bases between. Germline V gene lookup returns CDR1 MDHEN and CDR2 SYDVKM. This CDR3 region has 12 residues. CDR3 in DNA: TGTGCCAGCAGTTTCGGGCCCGGGGAGCTGTTTTTT. It is translated as CASSFGPGELFF.

Points on this clone: This specimen includes other DNA sequences encoding the same CDR3. The chain uses TRBV30 and TRBJ2-5; D is unresolved. Deletions cut 1 base from V and 4 bases from J, with 4 bases between. The CDR3 runs 11 residues. Germline V gives CDR1 GTSNPN, CDR2 SVGIG (reference sequence). The CDR3 DNA sequence: TGTGCCTGGAGTGGGGGAGAGACCCAGTACTTC. This codes for CAWSGGETQYF.

This sequence joins TRBV18 and TRBJ2-7; 8 bases fit TRBD1. The CDR3 is made up of 13 amino acids. V was pared by 4 bases and J by 5 bases, with 4 bases of the junction left unmatched. Germline loops: CDR1 KGHSH, CDR2 LQKENI. The DNA of the CDR3 is TGTGCCAGCTCACGGACAGGGCCCGACGAGCAGTACTTC. Translated: CASSRTGPDEQYF. Using reference TRBV18 and TRBJ2-7 for the parts outside the CDR3, the full variable domain is NAGVMQNPRHLVRRRGQEARLRCSPMKGHSHVYWYRQLPEEGLKFMVYLQKENIIDESGMPKERFSAEFPKEGPSILRIQQVVRGDSAAYFCASSRTGPDEQYFGPGTRLTVT.

This chain connects TRBV29-1 to TRBJ2-5; perhaps TRBD2 as D (7 bases). This CDR3 region has 13 residues. Looked up from germline, CDR1 is SQVTM and CDR2 is ANQGSEA. The V end was cut by 5 bases, the J end by 5 bases, with 15 bases between. CDR3: CSVSRGAEETQYF. Written as DNA, the CDR3 is TGCAGCGTTAGTCGGGGGGCTGAGGAGACCCAGTACTTC. The variable domain in full, completed from reference TRBV29-1 and TRBJ2-5, reads SAVISQKPSRDICQRGTSLTIQCQVDSQVTMMFWYRQQPGQSLTLIATANQGSEATYESGFVIDKFPISRPNLTFSTLTVSNMSPEDSSIYLCSVSRGAEETQYFGPGTRLLVL.

The rearrangement links TRBV5-1 to TRBJ2-1; 9 nucleotides match TRBD2. Germline CDR1 is SGHRS and CDR2 is YFSETQ. The CDR3 consists of 15 residues. V trimming: 4 bases; J trimming: 2 bases; junction bases outside the gene matches: 4. CDR3 region: CASSTTSGTYNEQFF. CDR3 nucleotides: TGCGCCAGCAGCACGACTAGCGGAACCTACAATGAGCAGTTCTTC.

The chain couples TRBV6-1 to TRBJ1-1; D might be TRBD1 (6 bases). CDR1 MNHNS and CDR2 SASEGT come from the germline V gene. This CDR3 region has 13 residues. The V end was cut by 2 bases, the J end by 5 bases, with 9 bases between. Written as DNA, the CDR3 is TGTGCCAGCAGTGAACAGGGGTCAACTGAAGCTTTCTTT. It translates to CASSEQGSTEAFF.

V usage is TRBV7-7 and J usage is TRBJ2-5; perhaps TRBD2 as D (5 bases). Germline V gene lookup returns CDR1 SSHAT and CDR2 FNYEAQ (reference sequence). The CDR3 sequence is 13 residues long. The ends were cut back, 5 bases at V and 4 bases at J, with 11 bases in the middle. For the CDR3, the DNA is TGTGCCAGCAGCGCCGCGGGCGGAGAGACCCAGTACTTC. This gives the protein CASSAAGGETQYF.

The chain links TRBV9 to TRBJ2-3, with 9 positions matching TRBD1. V shed 4 bases, J shed 0 bases, and the junction held 6 bases outside the gene matches. Germline CDR1 is SGDLS and CDR2 is YYNGEE. The CDR3 spans 16 residues. Here the CDR3 reads CASSPDRGTSTDTQYF. The CDR3 DNA reads TGTGCCAGCAGCCCCGACAGGGGGACTAGCACAGATACGCAGTATTTT.

This clone was recorded at least ten times. The chain is built from TRBV2 and TRBJ2-3; tentative D call: TRBD1 (6 bases). CDR1 and CDR2 (germline): SNHLY, FYNNEI. V gave up 5 bases and J gave up 3 bases, with 9 bases separating them. The CDR3 extends over 13 amino acids. The CDR3 DNA reads as TGTGCCAGCAGTCTACAGGGTACAGATACGCAGTATTTT. Residues: CASSLQGTDTQYF.

The rearrangement links TRBV27 to TRBJ2-1; TRBD2 aligns across 16 bases. Losses at the gene ends were 7 bases for V and 7 bases for J; bases not matched to a gene: 4. Looked up from germline, CDR1 is MNHEY and CDR2 is SMNVEV (reference sequence). CDR3 length: 15 residues. The CDR3 region has the DNA TGTGCCAGCATGGGACTAGCGGGAGGGTTTAATGAGCAGTTCTTC. Translated, it gives CASMGLAGGFNEQFF.

The chain links TRBV28 to TRBJ2-7, with 9 bases lining up with TRBD1. This CDR3 region has 14 residues. With 6 bases clipped from V and 4 bases from J, the junction kept 7 bases outside the gene matches. Germline assignment: CDR1 MDHEN and CDR2 SYDVKM. The CDR3 coding sequence is TGTGCCAGCAGGCCGGGACAGGGTGTTTACGAGCAGTACTTC. Translation gives CASRPGQGVYEQYF.

The chain has TRBV10-3 and TRBJ2-7; D ambiguous. The CDR3 runs 12 residues. The V end lost 5 bases, the J end lost 3 bases, and 8 bases lay between the germline ends. The germline V gene encodes CDR1 ENHRY and CDR2 SYGVKD. CDR3 residues: CAISPDLYEQYF. The CDR3 DNA is TGTGCCATCAGTCCCGATCTCTACGAGCAGTACTTC.

This clone was recorded once. The chain uses TRBV4-3 and TRBJ2-7; D uncertain. CDR1 is LGHNA, CDR2 YSLEER, per germline. CDR3 length: 15 amino acids. V was shortened by 0 bases and J by 2 bases, with 11 bases between the two germline ends. The CDR3 loop is CASSQDLSSTYEQYF. The CDR3 DNA follows: TGCGCCAGCAGCCAAGATTTAAGCAGTACCTACGAGCAGTACTTC.

This chain joins TRBV11-3 and TRBJ2-3; a weak D match, TRBD2 (6 bases). The CDR3 consists of 18 residues. V was cut by 1 base and J by 4 bases, with 21 bases left in between. Looked up from germline, CDR1 is SGHNT and CDR2 is YENEEA. Written as DNA, the CDR3 is TGTGCCAGCAGCTTAGGTGTGGCGGGACTTGGTGTGGCAGATACGCAGTATTTT. Encoded protein: CASSLGVAGLGVADTQYF.

The chain links TRBV27 to TRBJ2-1, with 9 bases matching TRBD2. The V gene's germline CDR1 is MNHEY and CDR2 SMNVEV (reference sequence). The CDR3 is 13 amino acids. Trimming at V came to 5 bases and at J to 10 bases, leaving 6 bases not matched to a gene. CDR3 protein: CASSPRGLAEQFF. The CDR3 DNA sequence: TGTGCCAGCAGTCCCCGCGGACTAGCGGAGCAGTTCTTC.

V gene TRBV9 combines with J gene TRBJ2-1; the match to TRBD1 covers 12 bases. The V gene end was trimmed by 4 bases and the J gene end by 8 bases; junction bases not matched to a gene: 22. Germline V gives CDR1 SGDLS, CDR2 YYNGEE. This CDR3 is 20 amino acids long. The CDR3 sequence: CASSSLVGGDRGRGTYEQFF. As DNA, the CDR3 is TGTGCCAGCAGCTCCCTAGTCGGGGGGGACAGGGGGCGCGGGACGTATGAGCAGTTCTTC.

In regard to this clone: This same CDR3 is encoded by further DNA sequences in the sample. This rearrangement joins TRBV9 to TRBJ1-2; D call uncertain. Germline V gene sequence: CDR1 SGDLS, CDR2 YYNGEE. Trimming pared 0 bases from V and 5 bases from J, leaving 8 bases between. The CDR3 is 13 residues long. CDR3 sequence reads: CASSVATDYGYTF. CDR3 DNA sequence: TGTGCCAGCAGCGTAGCAACAGATTATGGCTACACCTTC.

The chain employs TRBV9 and TRBJ2-1; 13 nucleotides match TRBD2. CDR3 length: 15 residues. J lost 8 bases, V lost 3 bases, and 5 bases had no gene match. Looked up from germline, CDR1 is SGDLS and CDR2 is YYNGEE. The CDR3: CASSGTSGRVDEQFF. The CDR3 DNA follows: TGTGCCAGCAGCGGGACTAGCGGGAGAGTCGATGAGCAGTTCTTC.

This sequence joins TRBV7-9 and TRBJ2-5; tentatively, D is TRBD1 (6 bases). Germline V gene lookup returns CDR1 SEHNR and CDR2 FQNEAQ (reference sequence). The V gene lost 5 bases and the J gene lost 2 bases, with 12 bases spanning the gap. The CDR3 is 14 residues long. CDR3 sequence: CASSAWTVQETQYF. CDR3 bases: TGTGCCAGCAGCGCGTGGACAGTGCAAGAGACCCAGTACTTC.